This T cell receptor (beta chain) derives from a study of cytomegalovirus exposure and HLA in healthy donors. Study conclusions and caveats: A classifier reportedly called cytomegalovirus status with high sensitivity and specificity. TCR beta chain V- and J-gene trimming was linked, in a later analysis, to a missense variant in DCLRE1C. Within a later analysis, the majority of CMV-associated TCR beta chains appeared HLA-restricted.

This CDR3 spans 14 amino acids. From germline, CDR1 is KGHSH and CDR2 LQKENI. Trimming cost V 7 bases and J 8 bases; bases outside gene matches: 11. A multiplex PCR was run with 60 Vbeta primers and 13 Jbeta primers. Repertoires were generated with immunoSEQ multiplex PCR, while TCRdb's copy carries only in-frame clones and drops some. The table lists over 100,000 clones, roughly 75% of them singletons, with 4.5% to 5.5% in the top ten. As regards this clone: Its antigen is unknown.

Sequenced: PBMCs. This receptor was taken from a man in his thirties or forties in good health and CMV-seronegative. The chain employs TRBV18 and TRBJ1-1, with 9 nucleotides matching TRBD1. The CDR3 protein is CASCSQGAFSEAFF. CDR3 in DNA: TGTGCCAGCTGCTCACAGGGGGCGTTCTCGGAAGCTTTCTTT.